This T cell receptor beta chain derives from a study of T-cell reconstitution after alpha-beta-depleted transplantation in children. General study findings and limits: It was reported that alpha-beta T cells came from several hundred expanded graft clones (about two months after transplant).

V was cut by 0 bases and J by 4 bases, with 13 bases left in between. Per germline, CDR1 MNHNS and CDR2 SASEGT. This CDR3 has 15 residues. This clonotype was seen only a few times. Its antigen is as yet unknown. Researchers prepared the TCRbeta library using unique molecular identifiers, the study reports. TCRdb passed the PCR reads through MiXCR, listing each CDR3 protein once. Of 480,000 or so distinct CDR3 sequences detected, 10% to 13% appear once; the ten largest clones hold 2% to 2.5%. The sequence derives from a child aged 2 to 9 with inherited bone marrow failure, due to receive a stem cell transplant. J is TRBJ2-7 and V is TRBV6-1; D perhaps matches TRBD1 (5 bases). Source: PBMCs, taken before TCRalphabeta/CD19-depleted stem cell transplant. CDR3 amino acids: CASSEALGLRYEQYF. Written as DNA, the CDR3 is TGTGCCAGCAGTGAAGCGCTGGGGCTTCGTTACGAGCAGTACTTC.